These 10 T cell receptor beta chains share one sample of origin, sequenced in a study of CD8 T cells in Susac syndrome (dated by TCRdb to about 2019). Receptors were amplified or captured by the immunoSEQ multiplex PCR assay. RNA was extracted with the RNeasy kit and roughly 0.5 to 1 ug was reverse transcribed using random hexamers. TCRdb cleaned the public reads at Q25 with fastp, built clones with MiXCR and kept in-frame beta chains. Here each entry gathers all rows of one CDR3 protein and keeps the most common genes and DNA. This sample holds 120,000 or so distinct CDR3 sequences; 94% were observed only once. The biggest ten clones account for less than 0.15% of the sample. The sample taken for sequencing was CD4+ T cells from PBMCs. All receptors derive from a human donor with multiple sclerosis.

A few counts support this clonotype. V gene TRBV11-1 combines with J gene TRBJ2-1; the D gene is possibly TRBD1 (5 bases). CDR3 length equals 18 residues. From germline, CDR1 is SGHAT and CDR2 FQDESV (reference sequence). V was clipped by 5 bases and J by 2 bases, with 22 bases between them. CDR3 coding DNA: TGTGCCAGCAGCCTATCCGAAGGGGAAGCTGTAACCTACAATGAGCAGTTCTTC. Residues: CASSLSEGEAVTYNEQFF.

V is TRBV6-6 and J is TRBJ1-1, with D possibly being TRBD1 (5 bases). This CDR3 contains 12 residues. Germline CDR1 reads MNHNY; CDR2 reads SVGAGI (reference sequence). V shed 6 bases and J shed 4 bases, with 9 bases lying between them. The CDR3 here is CASRGTLTEAFF. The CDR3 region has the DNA TGTGCCAGCAGGGGGACGCTCACTGAAGCTTTCTTT.

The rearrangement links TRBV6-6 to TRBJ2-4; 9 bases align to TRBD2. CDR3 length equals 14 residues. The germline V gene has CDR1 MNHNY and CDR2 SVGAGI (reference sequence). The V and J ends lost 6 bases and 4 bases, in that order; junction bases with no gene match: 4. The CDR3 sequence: CASSPSGNKNIQYF. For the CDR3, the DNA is TGTGCCAGCAGCCCTAGCGGGAATAAAAACATTCAGTACTTC.

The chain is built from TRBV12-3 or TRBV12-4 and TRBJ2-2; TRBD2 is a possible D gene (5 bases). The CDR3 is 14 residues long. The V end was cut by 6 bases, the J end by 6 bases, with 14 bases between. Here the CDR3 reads CASSRRTGAGELFF. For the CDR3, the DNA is TGTGCCAGCAGCCGTCGGACTGGGGCCGGGGAGCTGTTTTTT.

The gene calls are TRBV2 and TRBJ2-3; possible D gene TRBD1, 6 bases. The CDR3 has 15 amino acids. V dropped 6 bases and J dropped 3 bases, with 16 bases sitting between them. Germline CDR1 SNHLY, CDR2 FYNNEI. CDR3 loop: CASRDRGGRTDTQYF. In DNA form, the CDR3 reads TGTGCCAGCAGAGACCGAGGGGGTCGGACAGATACGCAGTATTTT. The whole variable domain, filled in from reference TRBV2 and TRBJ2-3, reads EPEVTQTPSHQVTQMGQEVILRCVPISNHLYFYWYRQILGQKVEFLVSFYNNEISEKSEIFDDQFSVERPDGSNFTLKIRSTKLEDSAMYFCASRDRGGRTDTQYFGPGTRLTVL.

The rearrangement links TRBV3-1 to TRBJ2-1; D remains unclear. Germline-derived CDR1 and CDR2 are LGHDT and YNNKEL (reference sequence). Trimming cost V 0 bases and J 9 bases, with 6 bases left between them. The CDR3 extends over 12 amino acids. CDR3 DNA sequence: TGTGCCAGCAGCCAAGAGGTGGGTGAGCAGTTCTTC. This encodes CASSQEVGEQFF.

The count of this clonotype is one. The CDR3 nucleotides are TGCAGTGCTACTCGACAGGGAGGGTACATTCAGTACTTC. Translating it yields CSATRQGGYIQYF. The chain links TRBV20-1 to TRBJ2-4; perhaps D is TRBD1 or TRBD2 (7 bases each). CDR3 length equals 13 residues. Germline-derived CDR1 and CDR2 are DFQATT and SNEGSKA (reference sequence). V lost 4 bases to trimming and J lost 8 bases, with 15 bases between them.

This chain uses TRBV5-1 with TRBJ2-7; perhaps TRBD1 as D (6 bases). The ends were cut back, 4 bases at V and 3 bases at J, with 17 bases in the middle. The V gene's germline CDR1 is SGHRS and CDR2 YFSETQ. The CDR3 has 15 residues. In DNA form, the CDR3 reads TGCGCCAGCAGCCAGGGGTCGGGCCCTTTCTACGAGCAGTACTTC. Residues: CASSQGSGPFYEQYF. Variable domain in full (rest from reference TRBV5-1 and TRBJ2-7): KAGVTQTPRYLIKTRGQQVTLSCSPISGHRSVSWYQQTPGQGLQFLFEYFSETQRNKGNFPGRFSGRQFSNSRSEMNVSTLELGDSALYLCASSQGSGPFYEQYFGPGTRLTVT.

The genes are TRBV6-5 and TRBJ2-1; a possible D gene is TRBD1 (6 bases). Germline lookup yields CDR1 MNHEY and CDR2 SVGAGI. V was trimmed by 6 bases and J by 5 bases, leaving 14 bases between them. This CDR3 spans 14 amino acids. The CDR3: CASSLPGQHNEQFF. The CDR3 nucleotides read TGTGCCAGCAGCCTCCCGGGACAACACAATGAGCAGTTCTTC.

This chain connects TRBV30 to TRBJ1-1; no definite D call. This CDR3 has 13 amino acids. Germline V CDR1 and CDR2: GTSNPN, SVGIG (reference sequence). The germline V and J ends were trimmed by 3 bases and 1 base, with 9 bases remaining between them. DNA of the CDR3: TGTGCCTGGAGACCCTCAAGGAACACTGAAGCTTTCTTT. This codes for CAWRPSRNTEAFF.